This TCR beta chain stems from a study of cytomegalovirus exposure and HLA in healthy donors (dated by TCRdb to the late 2010s). About the investigation overall: An earlier analysis of roughly 500 of the donors reported about 250 Gb of sequence data and 117 million unique TCR beta sequences from roughly 200 million T cells. Roughly 300 gigabases of sequencing data and approximately 85 million unique TCR sequences were included in an early release covering under 650 HLA-typed donors. Of the 350 to 400 genotyped donors, approximately 83% fell in the genetic ancestry cluster associated with self-reported Caucasian donors. The study was designed to test whether signatures of past pathogen exposure could be identified by cataloging public T cell receptors. The study used immunosequencing to profile the T cell repertoires of approximately 650 subjects and linked those repertoires to cytomegalovirus serostatus. Besides the first cohort of approximately 670 subjects, a separate validation cohort made up of 95 to 150 different subjects was used. To predict cytomegalovirus infection status, the study brought together high-throughput TCR immunosequencing, statistical association of individual TCRs with disease status, and machine learning. A later analysis re-examined previously published TCR beta repertoires from more than 550 donors and added high-resolution HLA genotyping to investigate patterns of TCR occurrence. The later analysis used no new phenotypic data to find candidate immune exposures, relying instead on TCR beta sequences and their occurrence across donors. To decide whether each TCR beta V gene segment behaved as functional or pseudogenic, an earlier analysis of approximately 600 of the donors relied on high-throughput TCR beta sequencing. Donor age, sex, ethnicity and CMV serostatus were compiled together with the repertoire data. A later genetic analysis used genome-wide SNP genotypes for 398 of the 666 donors, treating that subset as a discovery cohort. All discovery cohort repertoires had been generated on a single sequencing platform. HLA typing included class I and class II loci at four-digit resolution. Typing coverage varied by locus: roughly 620-630 donors for A, B, C, DRB1 and DQB1; 500 to 550 for DQA1; around 570 for DPA1; under 490 for DPB1. A few DR-DQ haplotypes were treated as single units for association and clustering because of strong linkage in the cohort. On average, over 200,000 unique TCR beta nucleotide sequences were sequenced per donor among some 420 genotyped donors of the cohort, with about 19% of those sequences being non-productive. On the study overall, not on this receptor specifically: A later genetic analysis associated a missense DCLRE1C variant with V-gene and J-gene trimming of TCR beta chains, and an independent cohort replicated the association. Because some donors lacked HLA typing at each locus, the association tests relied only on the typed subset. In a later analysis, the rate of TCR association differed among HLA loci, with DRB1 alleles having the most associated TCRs and HLA-C alleles having the fewest. A group of highly shared sequence variants was considered likely to be a technical artifact of the sequencing pipeline. Linkage disequilibrium might explain the correlated functional status among segregating V segments, but an unknown experimental factor could not be ruled out. Compared with the roughly 670-donor mean, donors in an Asian-associated ancestry cluster had fewer N-insertions in productive TCRs, according to a later genetic analysis. The classifier was reported to diagnose cytomegalovirus status with high specificity and sensitivity in both the original and validation cohorts. According to a later analysis, parvovirus B19, influenza, CMV and Epstein-Barr virus appeared linked to several top co-occurrence clusters. At a false discovery rate of 0.05, a later analysis linked 16,951 TCR beta sequences to specific HLA alleles. Presence/absence analyses assumed roughly uniform sequencing depth across donors, an assumption that may not hold. In a later analysis, most CMV-associated TCR beta chains were found to appear HLA-restricted, with HLA associations seemingly driven largely by CMV exposure. Because counts were too low, roughly 17 rarely observed V segments, including chromosome 9 orphons, were left out of the earlier analysis of about 620 of the donors. According to the authors, the approach could potentially be generalized to other disease states and immunological phenotypes. While some public TCRs were present in many individuals, most TCR sequences turned up only very rarely across donors. Broadly in line with IMGT annotations, most TCR beta V segments showed up in productive rearrangements about 90% or about 30% of the time in an earlier analysis of 587 of the donors. The only immune exposure information available for the cohort was CMV serostatus. A further reported finding was that TCR beta sequences accurately predicted the HLA-A and HLA-B alleles for most subjects in the first cohort. In a later analysis, HLA-associated TCR beta chains were found to be more clonally expanded and to have lower generation probabilities than equally common non-associated chains. This cohort had only TCR beta chains sequenced, and the lack of alpha or paired-chain data limited which features could be detected. In the study, some 160 TCR beta chains were listed as associated with cytomegalovirus. In vitro tests confirmed that a few of the cytomegalovirus-associated TCR beta chains recognize cytomegalovirus antigens. Strong co-occurrence of HLA alleles, especially DR and DQ, made assigning TCR associations to individual alleles difficult. Some IMGT-functional V segments, including TRBV6-2 and TRBV6-3, could not be distinguished by the 87-base-pair reads and were therefore excluded.

The cohort consisted of 600 to 750 healthy bone marrow donors. At the time of sampling, every cohort member was nominally healthy, though immune exposures that went unrecorded were likely present. The donor tested CMV seronegative, placing the donor among the approximately 400 seronegative members of the cohort. Each donor provided a peripheral blood sample, and peripheral blood mononuclear cells were used for TCR beta sequencing. Genomic DNA was extracted from the blood cell samples with the Qiagen DNeasy Blood Extraction Kit. As concerns this clone: The antigen this receptor binds is unknown. Within one base of it there is no much larger clone, and no base qualities were kept.

The library was prepared using the immunoSEQ multiplex PCR assay. The multiplex PCR relied on a mix of 60 forward primers for TCR Vbeta segments and 13 reverse primers for TCR Jbeta segments. The CDR3 region of rearranged TCR beta genes was amplified from genomic DNA with a multiplex PCR assay. The amplified TCR beta libraries were sequenced on the Illumina HiSeq System as 87-base-pair reads. The source study handled its data this way. Across the 666 repertoires, a later analysis counted tens of millions of unique TCR beta chains, some 11 million of which were shared by at least two donors. Raw reads were error-corrected and collapsed into unique sequences by a nearest-neighbor algorithm in which closely related sequences were merged to remove PCR and sequencing errors. CDR3 sequences were aligned to IMGT reference sequences to assign V, D and J gene segments. For a sequence to be retained, at least a six-nucleotide match to both a V gene segment and a J gene segment was required. A rearrangement counted as productive if the CDR3 had no stop codons and remained in frame with V and J, and every other rearrangement counted as non-productive. CDR3 was defined according to IMGT convention as the region running from the second conserved V-encoded cysteine to the conserved J-encoded phenylalanine. The earlier analysis of 500 to 650 of the donors excluded any sequence lacking an unambiguous match to a single V gene segment. An earlier analysis of about 600 of the donors called V segments functional above 56.7% productive rearrangements and segregating when the between-donor standard deviation exceeded 5%. A statistical classification framework was built to diagnose cytomegalovirus status from the catalog of TCR beta chain sequences. In a later analysis, V and J genes were assigned by comparing TCR nucleotide sequences against IMGT/GENE-DB human TR gene sequences. A later analysis assigned CDR3 sequences and most-parsimonious VDJ recombination scenarios with the TCRdist pipeline. In a later analysis, every TCR beta chain was defined by the combination of its CDR3 amino acid sequence and its V-gene family, and reads without a unique V-gene family were dropped. A later analysis removed 450 to 600 highly shared, low-generation-probability nucleotide sequences to deal with suspected cross-contamination and a sequencing artifact. In a later analysis, a clonal expansion index for each public chain was calculated from normalized within-repertoire ranks of inferred template counts. Generation probabilities in a later analysis came from a VDJ recombination model fitted to out-of-frame rearrangements, and those results were checked against IGoR. Hypergeometric tests were used in a later analysis to score TCR-TCR, TCR-HLA and TCR-CMV co-occurrence, with a repertoire-size bias correction applied to the TCR pairs. A later analysis estimated false discovery rates by permuting HLA or CMV assignments 20 times. In a later analysis, co-occurring TCRs were grouped with DBSCAN, and TCRdist sequence similarity was added when clustering was performed within HLA-allele-positive subsets. Co-occurrence clustering excluded repertoires with fewer than 30,000 or more than 120,000 public chains, plus five with anomalous nucleotide sharing. TCRdb re-hosts the immuneACCESS table, in-frame sequences only. Its copies lack some clones; in the studies checked, an unresolved V gene accounts for under half of them, and the cause for the rest is not known. Clone size and V and J calls were adopted from that table, with D and trimming inferred from the DNA. The sample includes approximately 120,000 clones, with about four fifths observed a single time. The ten top clones hold roughly 3.5% of the sample.

The V and J ends are trimmed by 7 bases and 0 bases, leaving 12 bases between them. From its cysteine to its phenylalanine, the CDR3 spans 14 amino acids. The retained sequence is limited to the CDR3, 42 bases, with the frame set at the first base. The germline V gene supplies CDR1 SGHRS and CDR2 YFSETQ. The sequenced sample consisted of PBMCs. The clonotype originates from a man aged 40-50 years in good health and CMV-seronegative. In this chain, TRBV5-1 is recombined with TRBJ2-3, with TRBD2 perhaps the D gene, on 5 matching bases. The nucleotides are TGCGCCAGCGCGGAGAGGGTGAGCACAGATACGCAGTATTTT. This is translated as CASAERVSTDTQYF. With the rest looked up from the reference TRBV5-1 and TRBJ2-3 genes rather than sequenced, the full variable domain is KAGVTQTPRYLIKTRGQQVTLSCSPISGHRSVSWYQQTPGQGLQFLFEYFSETQRNKGNFPGRFSGRQFSNSRSEMNVSTLELGDSALYLCASAERVSTDTQYFGPGTRLTVL.